The source of this T cell receptor beta chain is a study (dated by TCRdb to between 2014 and 2017). Study-level background: The study tested whether tumor-infiltrating Tregs in breast cancer are recruited from blood Tregs or converted in situ from other CD4+ T cell subsets.

Full-length TCR variable regions were amplified by 5' RACE PCR using constant-region reverse primers, and then by semi-nested PCR using Nested Universal Primer A. The ReliaPrep RNA Cell Miniprep System was used to extract total RNA, which was then reverse transcribed into 5'RACE-ready cDNA with the SMARTer RACE 5'/3' Kit. Full-length TCR alpha and beta libraries were barcoded with multiplex adaptors and sequenced on an Illumina MiSeq. From the authors' description of their analysis: Sequencing data were pooled across the five patients for each of nine subset-tissue groups and compared by unsupervised clustering of TCR gene usage. Repertoire similarity was calculated with the Morisita-Horn index, weighting shared sequences by their contribution to each repertoire. The public reads were reanalyzed by TCRdb: fastp trimming at Q25, MiXCR alignment, in-frame beta chains only. Identical CDR3 proteins give one entry, which carries the most common genes and DNA. The V and J calls reflect TCRdb's pipeline rather than the authors' work. Present in this sample are roughly 44,000 distinct CDR3 sequences, 29% of which were seen just once. The ten largest account for 3.5% to 4% of the sample.

Memory CD4+ T cells were isolated as CD4+CD45RO+CD25- cells. Tregs, naive and memory CD4+ T cells from tumor, blood and ipsilateral draining lymph nodes of a few breast cancer patients underwent full-length TCR alpha and beta sequencing. Tumor tissue, along with lymph nodes from ipsilateral axillary dissection, was perfused with PBS, minced, and then digested using collagenase I and hyaluronidase. Ficoll density gradient centrifugation was used to isolate mononuclear cells from either lymph nodes or 50 ml of peripheral blood. Sorted cell populations were confirmed by FACS to exceed 90% purity. Findings and caveats that apply to the study as a whole: The TCR gene usage of tumor memory CD4+ T cells clustered together with blood and lymph node memory CD4+ cells and with lymph node naive CD4+ cells. Tumor-infiltrating Treg TCR alpha and beta sequences overlapped most with tumor naive CD4+ T cells, then with blood naive CD4+ T cells. Validation in the larger cohort was restricted to a single TCR beta V-J rearrangement rather than whole repertoires.

CDR1 and CDR2 were assigned from the germline V gene as MDHEN and SYDVKM. V is reduced by 3 bases and J by 10 bases, leaving a spacing of 22 bases between them. The CDR3 covers 15 residues, taking in both the cysteine and the phenylalanine. The entry retains the CDR3 DNA only, 45 bases that are in frame from base 1. This clonotype was seen a handful of times. Its recognized antigen is unknown. Qualities for individual bases were not recorded, and no much larger clone is one base off. This TCR came from a female donor with breast cancer. Sequenced material: memory CD4+ T cells sorted from a lymph node. What this sample's cell subset or site label stands for: memory CD4+ T cells, CD4+CD45RO+CD25-. The receptor chain draws on TRBV28 and TRBJ2-7; TRBD2 is a weak D gene call, 5 bases matching. The CDR3: CASSFLSGDVPIQYF. Here is the DNA: TGTGCCAGCAGTTTCTTATCCGGGGATGTCCCAATCCAGTACTTC. Beyond the CDR3, the reference TRBV28 and TRBJ2-7 genes provide the residues; the full variable domain reads: DVKVTQSSRYLVKRTGEKVFLECVQDMDHENMFWYRQDPGLGLRLIYFSYDVKMKEKGDIPEGYSVSREKKERFSLILESASTNQTSMYLCASSFLSGDVPIQYFGPGTRLTVT.